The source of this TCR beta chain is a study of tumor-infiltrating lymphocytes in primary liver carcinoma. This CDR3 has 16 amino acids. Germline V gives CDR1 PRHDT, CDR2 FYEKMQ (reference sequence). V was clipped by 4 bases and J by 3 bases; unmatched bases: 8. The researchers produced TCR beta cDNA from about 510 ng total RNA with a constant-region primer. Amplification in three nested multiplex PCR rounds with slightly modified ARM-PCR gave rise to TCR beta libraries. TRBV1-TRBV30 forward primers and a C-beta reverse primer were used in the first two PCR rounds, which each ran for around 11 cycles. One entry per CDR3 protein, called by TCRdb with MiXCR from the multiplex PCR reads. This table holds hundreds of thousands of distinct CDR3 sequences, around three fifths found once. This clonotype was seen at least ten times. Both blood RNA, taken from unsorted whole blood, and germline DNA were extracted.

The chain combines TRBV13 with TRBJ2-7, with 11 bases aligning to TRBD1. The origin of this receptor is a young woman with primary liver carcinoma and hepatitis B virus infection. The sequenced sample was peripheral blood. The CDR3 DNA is TGTGCCAGCAGCTCCCGGGGAGGGACAGGGGGCTACGAGCAGTACTTC. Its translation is CASSSRGGTGGYEQYF.